This TCR beta chain was captured by sequencing in a study of preoperative IRX-2 immunotherapy in early breast cancer. The table came from immunoSEQ multiplex PCR; TCRdb's copy has only in-frame clones and leaves some out. This sample has about 62,000 clones, with 94% found just once. The treatment is: preoperative locoregional IRX-2 cytokine immunotherapy. Preoperative locoregional IRX-2 cytokine immunotherapy was tested in the phase Ib source study. Per germline, CDR1 LGHNA and CDR2 YNFKEQ. This CDR3 is built from 17 residues. V was pared by 5 bases and J by 0 bases, with 17 bases between. The rearrangement uses TRBV4-2 and TRBJ2-1; a weak D match, TRBD2 (6 bases). The receptor was isolated from a human donor with breast cancer. The specimen was taken from a patient treated with IRX-2 immunotherapy. The CDR3 loop is CASSSTPSVSSYNEQFF. The CDR3 DNA is TGTGCCAGCAGCTCAACTCCTAGCGTCAGCTCCTACAATGAGCAGTTCTTC.